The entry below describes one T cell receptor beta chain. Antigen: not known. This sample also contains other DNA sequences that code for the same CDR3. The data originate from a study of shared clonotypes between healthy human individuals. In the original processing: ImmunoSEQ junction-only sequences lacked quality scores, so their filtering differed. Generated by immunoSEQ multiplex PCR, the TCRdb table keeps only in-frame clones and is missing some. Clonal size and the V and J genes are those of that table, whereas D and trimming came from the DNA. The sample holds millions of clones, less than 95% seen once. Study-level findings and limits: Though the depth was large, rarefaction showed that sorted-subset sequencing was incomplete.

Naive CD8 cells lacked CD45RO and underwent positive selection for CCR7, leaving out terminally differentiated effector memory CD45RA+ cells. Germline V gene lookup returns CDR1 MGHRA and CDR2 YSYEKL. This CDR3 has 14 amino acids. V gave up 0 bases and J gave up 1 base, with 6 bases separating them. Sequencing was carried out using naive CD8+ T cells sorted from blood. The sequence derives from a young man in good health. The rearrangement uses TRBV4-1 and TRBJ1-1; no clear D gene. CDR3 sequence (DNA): TGCGCCAGCAGCCAAGAAGGCCCGAACACTGAAGCTTTCTTT. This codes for CASSQEGPNTEAFF.